The rows below give T cell receptor beta chains drawn from one sample of a study of CD8 T cells in Susac syndrome. TCRdb passed the immunoSEQ multiplex PCR reads through MiXCR, listing each CDR3 protein once. The table lists around 280,000 distinct CDR3 sequences, 90% to 95% of them singletons. The specimen was CD4+ T cells from PBMCs. These receptors were taken from a human donor with multiple sclerosis. The CDR3 runs from the conserved cysteine through the conserved F or W. A D gene is named only where the DNA matches it firmly. Part of the rows lack a size; the others show once, few, many or a class for expanded clones.

J gene	clone size	V gene	D gene	CDR3 DNA	CDR3 protein
TRBJ2-1	NA	TRBV7-2	NA	TGTGCCAGCAGCAGGGCCGGGACAAACGCGTTTGAGCAGTTCTTC	CASSRAGTNAFEQFF
TRBJ2-7	once	TRBV18	TRBD2	TGTGCCAGCTCACCCCCCATCACCAACCTAGCGGGAGTATACGAGCAGTACTTC	CASSPPITNLAGVYEQYF
TRBJ1-5	NA	TRBV7-7	NA	TGTGCTAGCAGCTCCTCAGATCCCTCCCCTACTGGCAATCAGCCCCAGCATTTT	CASSSSDPSPTGNQPQHF
TRBJ2-7	NA	TRBV10-3	TRBD2	TGTGCCATAGGGACTAGTCTATCCTACGAGCAGTACTTC	CAIGTSLSYEQYF
TRBJ2-4	NA	TRBV2	NA	TGTGCCAGCAGACCCCGGAGGGGGTTAGCCAAAAACATTCAGTACTTC	CASRPRRGLAKNIQYF
TRBJ2-2	NA	TRBV7-2	NA	TGTGCCAGCAGCCGGACTTCCAACACCGGGGAGCTGTTTTTT	CASSRTSNTGELFF
TRBJ2-2	NA	TRBV4-3	NA	TGCGCCAGCAGCCAGGGGTGGGGCACCGGGGAGCTGTTTTTT	CASSQGWGTGELFF
TRBJ1-2	NA	TRBV3-1	TRBD1	TGTGCCAGCAGCCGACTGACAGGGCGAAACGGCTACACCTTC	CASSRLTGRNGYTF
TRBJ1-1	NA	TRBV5-1	TRBD1	TGCGCCAGCAGCCAGGGGGGCAGCCGGGCGAACACTGAAGCTTTCTTT	CASSQGGSRANTEAFF
TRBJ2-2	NA	TRBV29-1	NA	TGCAGCGTGGGACACTCGAACACCGGGGAGCTGTTTTTT	CSVGHSNTGELFF
TRBJ2-5	NA	TRBV7-2	NA	TGTGCCAGCAGCCCTCTGGGATCTCCTAAAGAGACCCAGTACTTC	CASSPLGSPKETQYF
TRBJ1-5	NA	TRBV6-6	NA	TGTGCCAGCAGTTACTCGGGCTCCGGGGATCAGCCCCAGCATTTT	CASSYSGSGDQPQHF
TRBJ1-5	NA	TRBV20-1	NA	TGCAGTGCTAGCCCCCGGTATAGCAATCAGCCCCAGCATTTT	CSASPRYSNQPQHF
TRBJ2-5	once	TRBV1	NA	TGCACCAGCAGCTACCCCTTTCCAGGGGCTGAGACCCAGTACTTC	CTSSYPFPGAETQYF
TRBJ1-2	NA	TRBV30	TRBD1	TGTGCCTGGAGTGTAGACAGGGGCTATGGCTACACCTTC	CAWSVDRGYGYTF
TRBJ2-3	NA	TRBV15	NA	TGTGCCACCAGCAGAGGTCAGGAAGATACGCAGTATTTT	CATSRGQEDTQYF
TRBJ1-5	NA	TRBV19	TRBD1	TGTGCCAGTAGTGGGGACAGGTCAAATCAGCCCCAGCATTTT	CASSGDRSNQPQHF
TRBJ1-1	NA	TRBV6-2/TRBV6-3	NA	TGTGCCAGCAGTTACAAGGGGGTTCCGAACACTGAAGCTTTCTTT	CASSYKGVPNTEAFF
TRBJ1-1	NA	TRBV5-1	NA	TGCGCCAGCGGAGGTCCCGCGAACACTGAAGCTTTCTTT	CASGGPANTEAFF
TRBJ2-1	once	TRBV7-9	TRBD1	TGTGCCAGCAGCTTAATGAGGGGGCCCTACAATGAGCAGTTCTTC	CASSLMRGPYNEQFF
TRBJ2-7	NA	TRBV25-1	NA	TGTGCCAGCAGTGACGCACAGGGAAGACACGAGCAGTACTTC	CASSDAQGRHEQYF
TRBJ2-1	NA	TRBV20-1	TRBD2	TGCAGTGCTGAGGGACTAGCGGGAGGACGCCGCTCCTACAATGAGCAGTTCTTC	CSAEGLAGGRRSYNEQFF
TRBJ1-2	NA	TRBV30	NA	TGTGCCTGGAGTGCTCGACTCGTTTATGGCTACACCTTC	CAWSARLVYGYTF
TRBJ2-5	NA	TRBV7-7	TRBD1	TGTGCTAGCAGCTTACTACGCGGGACAGGGGAGACCCAGTACTTC	CASSLLRGTGETQYF
TRBJ2-5	once	TRBV19	TRBD1	TGTGCCAGTAGTATAGGGACAGGGCCCCCAAGCCAAGAGACCCAGTACTTC	CASSIGTGPPSQETQYF
TRBJ1-2	NA	TRBV18	NA	TGTGCCAGCTCAAAAACGGGGTCTGGCTACACCTTC	CASSKTGSGYTF
TRBJ2-1	NA	TRBV4-1	TRBD2	TGCGCCAGCAGCCAAGCCCAGACTAGCGGGTCCTACAATGAGCAGTTCTTC	CASSQAQTSGSYNEQFF
TRBJ2-7	once	TRBV7-9	NA	TGTGCCAGCAGCCCGAGGGGCCTGAGGGGCGAGCAGTACTTC	CASSPRGLRGEQYF
TRBJ2-7	NA	TRBV11-2	TRBD2	TGTGCCAGCAGCCCGGGGGGTTGGGGACTACTCCTATACGAGCAGTACTTC	CASSPGGWGLLLYEQYF
TRBJ1-2	NA	TRBV6-5	NA	TGTGCCAGCAGCCGGGCAAGCCTTTCTAACTATGGCTACACCTTC	CASSRASLSNYGYTF